This TCR beta chain was documented in a study of beta chain features in type 1 diabetes. Turning to the study itself: The number of sorted cells examined across all samples was approximately 110,000,000. General observations from the study: Shortening that was moderate but significant affected the TCRB CDR3s of Type 1 diabetes patients in all four CD4+ subsets.

A remark on this clone: Its specificity is not known.

On average, the one heparinised blood draw given by each donor was approximately 100 mL. Populations isolated by sorting all had purity greater than 98%. Of the isolated RNA, all was reverse transcribed, and so the sequenced material was expressed TCRB transcripts. The average read count of naive, central memory and regulatory T cell samples was 3 million to 4 million. This table comes from immunoSEQ multiplex PCR, and its TCRdb copy is limited to in-frame clones, with some not included. This sample has roughly 300,000 clones; 13% to 15% occur once, and the top ten carry 0.017%. CDR1 MDHEN and CDR2 SYDVKM come from the germline V gene. V was shortened by 5 bases and J by 5 bases, with 12 bases between the two germline ends. CDR3 length: 13 residues.

The sequencing sample was made of naive CD4+ T cells from blood. The chain links TRBV28 to TRBJ2-5; D is uncertain. The sequence came from a man younger than 45 with type 1 diabetes. Here the CDR3 DNA reads TGTGCCAGCAGTAAACCCGAGTCCGAGACCCAGTACTTC. Amino acids: CASSKPESETQYF.